This TCR beta chain was sequenced in a study of blood T cell repertoires in COVID-19. Turning to the study itself: COVID-19 samples, acute and convalescent, were from the United States, Italy and Spain. Nucleic acid was either cDNA or gDNA, and it came from T cells, B-cell-depleted T cells, or PBMCs.

V trimming: 5 bases; J trimming: 5 bases; junction bases outside the gene matches: 4. This CDR3 has 14 residues. Germline V gene sequence: CDR1 MNHEY, CDR2 SVGAGI. The authors' processing: For nucleated cells, counts were estimated from reference gene primer amplification. The repertoire was sequenced with immunoSEQ multiplex PCR; TCRdb's copy has only in-frame clones and lacks some. V, J and clone size reflect that table, while D and trimming were determined from the DNA. The sample carries 70,000 to 95,000 clones, 75% to 95% recorded once. Sample: peripheral blood. The chain links TRBV6-5 to TRBJ2-1; 9 bases match TRBD1. The sequence came from a woman between 50 and 59 years old in a cohort sampled during active COVID-19. The CDR3 loop reads CASSTGGAHNEQFF. The CDR3 DNA reads as TGTGCCAGCAGTACAGGGGGCGCCCACAATGAGCAGTTCTTC.